The rows below give T cell receptor beta chains drawn from one sample of a study of T cell clones after liver transplantation. Sequenced by immunoSEQ multiplex PCR; TCRdb stores in-frame clones only, minus some. The repertoire includes about 68,000 clones, around 92% of them detected once, and approximately 0.96% sits in the top ten. The source material was CD4+ T cells from blood, sampled less than 26 months after liver transplant. Receptors were obtained from a human patient who received a liver transplant. Part of the T cells may come from the graft donor. Each CDR3 is given with its conserved first and last residue. D genes are given only for firm matches. Clone size, where shown, is once, few, many, or a class for clones that have expanded.

>NA|TRBV28|TRBJ2-3|once
CASSLYGGGNTDTQYF
TGTGCCAGCAGTTTATATGGTGGGGGGAACACAGATACGCAGTATTTT
>NA|TRBV5-3|TRBJ1-1|NA
CARSLECVEAFF
TGTGCCAGAAGCTTGGAATGTGTTGAAGCTTTCTTT
>TRBD2|TRBV10-1|TRBJ2-3|NA
CASSALPSGDRGDTQYF
TGCGCCAGCAGTGCCCTTCCTAGCGGGGACCGGGGGGATACGCAGTATTTT
>NA|TRBV6-1|TRBJ2-2|NA
CASSEPSPRTGELFF
TGTGCCAGCAGTGAACCTTCACCGAGGACCGGGGAGCTGTTTTTT
>TRBD2|TRBV2|TRBJ2-7|once
CASRSTSGNYEQYF
TGTGCCAGCAGGTCGACTAGCGGGAACTACGAGCAGTACTTC
>TRBD1|TRBV4-2|TRBJ2-1|NA
CASRPRTGGATNEQFF
TGTGCCAGCAGACCGAGGACAGGGGGCGCTACTAATGAGCAGTTCTTC
>TRBD2|TRBV27|TRBJ2-1|NA
CASRPGTGIAGGSYNEQFF
TGTGCCAGCAGGCCCGGGACAGGTATAGCGGGGGGGTCCTACAATGAGCAGTTCTTC
>NA|TRBV20-1|TRBJ2-3|NA
CSASAPDTQYF
TGCAGTGCTAGCGCCCCAGATACGCAGTATTTT
>TRBD2|TRBV2|TRBJ2-3|NA
CASSGWDHALAGNTDTQYF
TGTGCCAGCAGTGGATGGGACCATGCGCTAGCGGGGAACACAGATACGCAGTATTTT
>TRBD2|TRBV7-2|TRBJ2-7|NA
CASSTRTSGAYEQYF
TGTGCCAGCAGCACTAGGACTAGCGGGGCCTACGAGCAGTACTTC
>NA|TRBV9|TRBJ2-1|few
CASSVVAPLPNEQFF
TGTGCCAGCAGCGTGGTGGCCCCTCTCCCCAATGAGCAGTTCTTC
>NA|TRBV5-6|TRBJ1-3|NA
CASSPLGGNTIYF
TGTGCCAGCAGCCCCTTAGGTGGAAACACCATATATTTT
>TRBD2|TRBV27|TRBJ2-5|NA
CASRGRASKETQYF
TGTGCCAGCAGGGGGAGGGCATCTAAAGAGACCCAGTACTTC
>NA|TRBV25-1|TRBJ2-1|once
CASRKSGTEQFF
TGTGCCAGCCGCAAATCTGGAACGGAGCAGTTCTTC
>TRBD1|TRBV2|TRBJ1-1|NA
CASSGQGNTEAFF
TGTGCCAGCAGTGGACAGGGTAACACTGAAGCTTTCTTT
>TRBD2|TRBV2|TRBJ2-3|NA
CASSSPSGIPSTDTQYF
TGTGCCAGCAGTTCGCCTAGCGGCATACCTAGCACAGATACGCAGTATTTT
>TRBD1|TRBV6-6|TRBJ1-5|NA
CASSGPGQGMSQPQHF
TGTGCCAGCAGTGGCCCGGGACAGGGCATGAGTCAGCCCCAGCATTTT